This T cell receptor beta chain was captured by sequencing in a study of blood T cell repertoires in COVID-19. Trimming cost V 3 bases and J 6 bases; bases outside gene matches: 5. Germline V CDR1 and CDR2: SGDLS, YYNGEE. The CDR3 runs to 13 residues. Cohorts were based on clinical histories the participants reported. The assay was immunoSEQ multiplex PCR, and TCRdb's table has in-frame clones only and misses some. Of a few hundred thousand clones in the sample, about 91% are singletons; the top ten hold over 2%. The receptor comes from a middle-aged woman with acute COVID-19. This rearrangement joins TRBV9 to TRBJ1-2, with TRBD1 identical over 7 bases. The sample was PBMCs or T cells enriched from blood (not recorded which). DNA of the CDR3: TGTGCCAGCAGCGGGTCGACAGGGAATGGCTACACCTTC. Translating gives CASSGSTGNGYTF. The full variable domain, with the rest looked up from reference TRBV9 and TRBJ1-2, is DSGVTQTPKHLITATGQRVTLRCSPRSGDLSVYWYQQSLDQGLQFLIQYYNGEERAKGNILERFSAQQFPDLHSELNLSSLELGDSALYFCASSGSTGNGYTFGSGTRLTVV.